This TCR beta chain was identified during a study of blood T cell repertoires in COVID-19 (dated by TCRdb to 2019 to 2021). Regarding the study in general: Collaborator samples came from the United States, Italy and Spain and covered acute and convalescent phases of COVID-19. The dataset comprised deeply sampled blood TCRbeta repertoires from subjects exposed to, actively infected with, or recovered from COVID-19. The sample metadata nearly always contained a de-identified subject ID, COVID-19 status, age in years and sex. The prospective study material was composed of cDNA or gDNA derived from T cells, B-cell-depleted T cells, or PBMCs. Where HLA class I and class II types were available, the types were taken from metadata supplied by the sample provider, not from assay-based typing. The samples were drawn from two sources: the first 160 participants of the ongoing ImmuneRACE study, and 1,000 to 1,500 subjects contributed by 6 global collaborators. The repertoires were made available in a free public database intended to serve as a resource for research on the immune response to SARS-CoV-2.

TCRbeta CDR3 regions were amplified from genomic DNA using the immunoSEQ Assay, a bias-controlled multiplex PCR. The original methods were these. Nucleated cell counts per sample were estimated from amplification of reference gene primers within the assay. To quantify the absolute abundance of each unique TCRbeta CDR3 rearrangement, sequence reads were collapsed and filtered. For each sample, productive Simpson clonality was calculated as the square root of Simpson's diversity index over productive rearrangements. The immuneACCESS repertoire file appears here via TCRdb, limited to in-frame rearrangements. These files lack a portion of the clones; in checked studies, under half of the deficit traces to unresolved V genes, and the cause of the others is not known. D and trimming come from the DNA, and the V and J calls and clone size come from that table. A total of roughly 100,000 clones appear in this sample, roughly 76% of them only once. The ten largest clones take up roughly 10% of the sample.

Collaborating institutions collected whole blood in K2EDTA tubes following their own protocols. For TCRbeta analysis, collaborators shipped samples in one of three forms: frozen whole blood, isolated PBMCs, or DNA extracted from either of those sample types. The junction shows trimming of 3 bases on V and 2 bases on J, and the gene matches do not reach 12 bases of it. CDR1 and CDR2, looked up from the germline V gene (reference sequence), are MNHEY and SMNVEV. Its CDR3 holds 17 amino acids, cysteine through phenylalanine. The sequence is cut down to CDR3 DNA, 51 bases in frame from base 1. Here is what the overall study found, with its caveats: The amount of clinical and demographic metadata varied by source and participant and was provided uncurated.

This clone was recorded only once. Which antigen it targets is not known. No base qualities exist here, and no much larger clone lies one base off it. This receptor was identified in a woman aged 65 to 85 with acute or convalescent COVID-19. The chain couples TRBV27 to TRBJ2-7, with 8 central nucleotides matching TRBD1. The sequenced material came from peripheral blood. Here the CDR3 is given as CASSFRRGLKGTYEQYF. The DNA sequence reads TGTGCCAGCAGTTTCCGCAGGGGGCTAAAGGGCACCTACGAGCAGTACTTC.